The present TCR beta chain was sequenced within a study of T cells after posttransplantation cyclophosphamide. Study-wide results and limits: TRB clonality was highly associated with recipient CMV seropositivity and reactivation. Later blood repertoires were often dominated by clones from the donor CD8+ memory compartment.

TCRdb's copy holds only in-frame clones and misses some; the assay was immunoSEQ multiplex PCR. There are some 10,000 clones in the sample, none observed a single time. Cyclophosphamide on days +3 and +4 followed busulfan-fludarabine conditioning and a marrow graft. V lost 3 bases to trimming and J lost 2 bases; unmatched junction nucleotides: 1. The CDR3 runs 15 residues. Germline loops: CDR1 WNHNN, CDR2 SYGVQD (reference sequence). In its sample, this clone was seen many times. Its target is not known. This material consisted of PBMCs, taken after allogeneic stem cell transplant with posttransplant cyclophosphamide. This chain joins TRBV10-1 and TRBJ2-5; 12 bases are shared with TRBD2. The source of this sequence is a female patient between 40 and 50 years old who received an allogeneic stem cell transplant from a related donor, was CMV-positive, and had no GVHD. Some T cells may be supplied by the graft donor. The CDR3 bases are TGCGCCAGCAGTGACGGGACTAGCGGGCAAGAGACCCAGTACTTC. Translated: CASSDGTSGQETQYF.